The 13 T cell receptor beta chains presented below share a single source sample, sequenced in a study of shared clonotypes between healthy human individuals. Profiling relied on immunoSEQ multiplex PCR, and the TCRdb table lists in-frame clones only, not all of them. This table has around 2.3 million clones, under 97% appearing once. The specimen was naive CD4+ T cells sorted from blood. Subset given: CD45RA+ positively selected. The receptors originated from a man younger than 30 in good health.

The chain couples TRBV6-5 to TRBJ2-7; D is perhaps TRBD1 (6 bases). Per the germline V gene, CDR1 is MNHEY and CDR2 is SVGAGI. This CDR3 has 15 residues. Trimming took off 5 bases at V and 2 bases at J, with 16 bases between the two ends. In nucleotides, the CDR3 is TGTGCCAGCAGTCTACAGGGAACCCTGACCTACGAGCAGTACTTC. Residues: CASSLQGTLTYEQYF.

V and J are TRBV15 and TRBJ1-2; 10 bases map to TRBD1. This CDR3 contains 15 residues. V shed 3 bases and J 4 bases; nucleotides not matched to a gene: 5. Germline V lookup: CDR1 LNHNV, CDR2 YYDKDF (reference sequence). This CDR3 reads CATSSRQGAVYGYTF. CDR3 DNA: TGTGCCACCAGCAGTCGACAGGGGGCGGTCTATGGCTACACCTTC.

The chain recombines TRBV4-3 with TRBJ1-1, with D tentatively TRBD1 (6 bases). Germline V gives CDR1 LGHNA, CDR2 YSLEER. The CDR3 totals 16 residues. Trimming cost V 0 bases and J 4 bases, with 15 bases left between them. The CDR3 region has the DNA TGCGCCAGCAGCCAAGATCGCCCCCAAGGGGGCACTGAAGCTTTCTTT. Protein: CASSQDRPQGGTEAFF.

The chain carries TRBV10-3 and TRBJ2-7; D might be TRBD1 (6 bases). V was trimmed by 7 bases and J by 2 bases, leaving 12 bases between them. The CDR3 covers 13 residues. The V gene's germline CDR1 is ENHRY and CDR2 SYGVKD. This CDR3 reads CAINGAGAYEQYF. For the CDR3, the DNA is TGTGCCATCAACGGGGCAGGGGCCTACGAGCAGTACTTC.

This rearrangement joins TRBV11-2 to TRBJ1-5, with D unclear. This CDR3 is 13 amino acids long. Trimming shortened V by 5 bases and J by 5 bases, and 10 bases separated the two germline ends. Germline V gene lookup returns CDR1 SGHAT and CDR2 FQNNGV. This CDR3 is CASSMTLYQPQHF. CDR3 bases: TGTGCCAGCAGCATGACACTGTATCAGCCCCAGCATTTT.

A note on this clone: This sample includes further DNA sequences coding for the same CDR3. This rearrangement joins TRBV6-6 to TRBJ1-1, with D hard to call. CDR1 is MNHNY, CDR2 SVGAGI, per germline (reference sequence). CDR3 length: 14 amino acids. Trimming removed 0 bases from V and 1 base from J, with 6 bases in between. CDR3 DNA sequence: TGTGCCAGCAGTTACTCTCCGGGGAACACTGAAGCTTTCTTT. Protein product: CASSYSPGNTEAFF.

The chain recombines TRBV5-6 with TRBJ1-2; D not certain. CDR1 and CDR2 from the germline V gene are SGHDT and YYEEEE. Deletions cut 4 bases from V and 4 bases from J, with 20 bases between. This CDR3 comprises 16 residues. CDR3 sequence: CASSKRSRAVSYGYTF. In DNA, the CDR3 is TGTGCCAGCAGCAAGAGGTCCCGGGCGGTCTCCTATGGCTACACCTTC.

V and J are TRBV2 and TRBJ2-5, with TRBD2 as a possible D gene (5 bases). CDR1 and CDR2 from the germline V gene are SNHLY and FYNNEI. The CDR3 totals 12 residues. V lost 8 bases and J lost 0, with 7 bases in between. DNA of the CDR3: TGTGCCAGCCGGGAATACCAAGAGACCCAGTACTTC. It encodes CASREYQETQYF.

The CDR3 coding sequence is TGTGCCAGCAGGTGGGGGGTTGGAAACACCATATATTTT. Protein product: CASRWGVGNTIYF. The V and J genes are TRBV7-2 and TRBJ1-3; the D gene is possibly TRBD1 (5 bases). Per the germline V gene, CDR1 is SGHTA and CDR2 is FQGNSA. CDR3 length: 13 residues. V was trimmed by 6 bases and J by 3 bases, leaving 9 bases between them.

This chain connects TRBV11-2 to TRBJ2-4; maybe TRBD1 (5 bases). V was clipped by 5 bases and J by 5 bases, with 10 bases between them. The germline CDR1 and CDR2 sequences are SGHAT and FQNNGV. The CDR3 runs 13 residues. This chain's CDR3 is CASSPRTQNIQYF. The CDR3 nucleotides read TGTGCCAGCAGCCCAAGGACACAAAACATTCAGTACTTC. Together with reference TRBV11-2 and TRBJ2-4, the CDR3 gives the full variable domain: EAGVAQSPRYKIIEKRQSVAFWCNPISGHATLYWYQQILGQGPKLLIQFQNNGVVDDSQLPKDRFSAERLKGVDSTLKIQPAKLEDSAVYLCASSPRTQNIQYFGAGTRLSVL.

The chain carries TRBV30 and TRBJ1-3, with D uncertain. V was cut by 4 bases and J by 7 bases, with 14 bases left in between. The CDR3 totals 13 residues. The germline V gene has CDR1 GTSNPN and CDR2 SVGIG (reference sequence). The CDR3 sequence: CAWMGGAGNTIYF. CDR3 bases: TGTGCCTGGATGGGCGGAGCCGGGAACACCATATATTTT.

The J gene is TRBJ1-1, the V gene TRBV15; D ambiguous. Trimming stripped 3 bases from V and 2 bases from J, with 10 bases between. CDR3 length equals 14 residues. Germline lookup yields CDR1 LNHNV and CDR2 YYDKDF (reference sequence). CDR3 loop: CATSRGSINTEAFF. Here the CDR3 DNA reads TGTGCCACCAGCAGGGGGTCGATTAACACTGAAGCTTTCTTT. Based on the CDR3 plus reference TRBV15 and TRBJ1-1, the full variable domain is DAMVIQNPRYQVTQFGKPVTLSCSQTLNHNVMYWYQQKSSQAPKLLFHYYDKDFNNEADTPDNFQSRRPNTSFCFLDIRSPGLGDTAMYLCATSRGSINTEAFFGQGTRLTVV.

The V call is TRBV28, the J call TRBJ2-6; no clear D gene. Germline lookup yields CDR1 MDHEN and CDR2 SYDVKM. The CDR3 runs 14 residues. V gave up 5 bases and J gave up 2 bases, with 7 bases separating them. The CDR3 DNA sequence: TGTGCCAGCAGTCCTACCACTGGGGCCAACGTCCTGACTTTC. Translation gives CASSPTTGANVLTF.